These T cell receptor beta chains were read from a single sample in a study of T cells in localized non-small cell lung cancer. Repertoires were generated with immunoSEQ multiplex PCR, while TCRdb's copy carries only in-frame clones and drops some. This table holds a few thousand clones, 28% found once. The specimen was lung tumor tissue, collected before any cancer treatment. The receptors shown here come from a female donor of 60 years or more with stage II squamous cell lung carcinoma. The CDR3 runs from the conserved cysteine through the conserved F or W. The D gene is left open where the match is weak. Not all rows give a size; the values are once, few, many and, for expanded clones, a class.

TGTGCCAGCAGTTTATCGACAGGGAATGGCTACACCTTC | CASSLSTGNGYTF | TRBJ1-2 | TRBV28 | TRBD1 | 13 | .
TGTGCCAGCAGCTTAGGGGGGACACCTAGCTCTGGAAACACCATATATTTT | CASSLGGTPSSGNTIYF | TRBJ1-3 | TRBV11-3 | . | 17 | .
TGTGCCAGTAGTATAATGACTAGCGGGGATAATGAGCAGTTCTTC | CASSIMTSGDNEQFF | TRBJ2-1 | TRBV19 | TRBD2 | 15 | .
TGTGCCAGCAGCTTTGGGGACAGGATTACCGGGGAGCTGTTTTTT | CASSFGDRITGELFF | TRBJ2-2 | TRBV11-3 | TRBD1 | 15 | .
TGTGCCAGCAGCCTTACAGGGACAAAGGGCGGCTACACCTTC | CASSLTGTKGGYTF | TRBJ1-2 | TRBV6-8 | . | 14 | .
TGTGCCAGTTCCGCAGGGGGCCAACAGAGATATGGCTACACCTTC | CASSAGGQQRYGYTF | TRBJ1-2 | TRBV19 | TRBD1 | 15 | .
TGTGCCAGCAGTTTATTATCAGGGGGCAACTATGGCTACACCTTC | CASSLLSGGNYGYTF | TRBJ1-2 | TRBV28 | TRBD1 | 15 | .
TGTGCCAGTAGTATAGGGACAGTTCCTAAAGCTTTCTTT | CASSIGTVPKAFF | TRBJ1-1 | TRBV19 | . | 13 | .
TGTGCCAGCAGCTTGGGGGCTAGCTCCTACAATGAGCAGTTCTTC | CASSLGASSYNEQFF | TRBJ2-1 | TRBV11-3 | . | 15 | few
TGTGCCATCAGTGAGTCGACCGGGGATAATTCACCCCTCCACTTT | CAISESTGDNSPLHF | TRBJ1-6 | TRBV10-3 | . | 15 | few
TGTGCCAGCAGTTACTCGGGGCTCTCCTACGAGCAGTACTTC | CASSYSGLSYEQYF | TRBJ2-7 | TRBV6-8 | . | 14 | .
TGTGCCAGTAGCACGGGGGGGTACCTTTACAATGAGCAGTTCTTC | CASSTGGYLYNEQFF | TRBJ2-1 | TRBV19 | TRBD2 | 15 | .
TGTGCCAGCAGCAACCCCCTCAAGGACTACGAGCAGTACTTC | CASSNPLKDYEQYF | TRBJ2-7 | TRBV6-8 | . | 14 | .
TGTGCCAGCAGCGTAGCGGGACCCAGCACAGATACGCAGTATTTT | CASSVAGPSTDTQYF | TRBJ2-3 | TRBV9 | . | 15 | few
TGTGCCAGCAGCGTAGATGGGACTGAAGCTTTCTTT | CASSVDGTEAFF | TRBJ1-1 | TRBV9 | . | 12 | .
TGCGCCAGCAGCTTGAGACTGAGGGGGGGCGATACAAGTGCAGATACGCAGTATTTT | CASSLRLRGGDTSADTQYF | TRBJ2-3 | TRBV5-1 | . | 19 | .
TGTGCCAGCAGTCCGACACTACAGGGTGCGGGCAATCAGCCCCAGCATTTT | CASSPTLQGAGNQPQHF | TRBJ1-5 | TRBV6-8 | . | 17 | medium-sized
TGTGCCAGCTCAGCCCGACAGGGGGCGTACGAGCAGTACTTC | CASSARQGAYEQYF | TRBJ2-7 | TRBV18 | TRBD1 | 14 | few
TGTGCCAGCAGTTTAGTCGGGACATCGCAAGAGGGCTACACCTTC | CASSLVGTSQEGYTF | TRBJ1-2 | TRBV28 | . | 15 | once
TGCGCCAGCAGCCAGTTGTTCGGACAGGTATACAATGAGCAGTTCTTC | CASSQLFGQVYNEQFF | TRBJ2-1 | TRBV4-1 | TRBD1 | 16 | medium-sized
TGCGCCAGCAGCACCGGAAGGGGGGCAGTTTTCCGAGAGACCCAGTACTTC | CASSTGRGAVFRETQYF | TRBJ2-5 | TRBV5-1 | . | 17 | few
TGCAGCGTCACGACTAGTTTAAAAGAGACCCAGTACTTC | CSVTTSLKETQYF | TRBJ2-5 | TRBV29-1 | . | 13 | .
TGTGCCAGTATCTTCTGGCCAAGCGGGAGCACAGATACGCAGTATTTT | CASIFWPSGSTDTQYF | TRBJ2-3 | TRBV19 | . | 16 | .
TGTGCCACCAGCAGAGATAGGGGCAGGGGGCGACGTCAGCCCCAGCATTTT | CATSRDRGRGRRQPQHF | TRBJ1-5 | TRBV15 | TRBD1 | 17 | .
TGTGCCAGCAGCTCTACCCCGGGACAGGGACCGGGCACCGGGGAGCTGTTTTTT | CASSSTPGQGPGTGELFF | TRBJ2-2 | TRBV7-5 | . | 18 | .
TGTGCCAGCCTGGCCCTCTCCACAGATACGCAGTATTTT | CASLALSTDTQYF | TRBJ2-3 | TRBV6-8 | . | 13 | .
TGTGCCAGCAAGCGGGGGGATGGATCACCCCTCCACTTT | CASKRGDGSPLHF | TRBJ1-6 | TRBV2 | . | 13 | many
TGCAGCGTTGGGGGAGGTTACGGCTATGGCTACACCTTC | CSVGGGYGYGYTF | TRBJ1-2 | TRBV29-1 | . | 13 | once
TGCGCCAGCAGCGGGACAGGGGGCGCGTCGCCCCAGCATTTT | CASSGTGGASPQHF | TRBJ1-5 | TRBV10-2 | TRBD1 | 14 | few
TGTGCCAGCAGCTTAGTTGCGACAGGGGGCCAGCCCCAGCATTTT | CASSLVATGGQPQHF | TRBJ1-5 | TRBV7-5 | . | 15 | few
TGTGCCAGTAGTTCCCGGACCACCTTGGGGGGCGGGGAGCTGTTTTTT | CASSSRTTLGGGELFF | TRBJ2-2 | TRBV19 | . | 16 | .
TGTGCCAGCAGCCTTCAAAGTGCAACTAATGAAAAACTGTTTTTT | CASSLQSATNEKLFF | TRBJ1-4 | TRBV9 | . | 15 | .
TGTGCCTGGAGTGTAGAGTTGGGGCGAGCCGAGCAGTACTTC | CAWSVELGRAEQYF | TRBJ2-7 | TRBV30 | . | 14 | .
TGTGCCAGCAGTACGTACAGGGCTAGCACAGATACGCAGTATTTT | CASSTYRASTDTQYF | TRBJ2-3 | TRBV6-8 | . | 15 | few
TGTGCCAGCAGCTTGTATGGGACGGAGCCGATTTCACCCCTCCACTTT | CASSLYGTEPISPLHF | TRBJ1-6 | TRBV11-3 | . | 16 | few
TGTGCCAGCAGCCAAGGTGATAGAAACACCGGGGAGCTGTTTTTT | CASSQGDRNTGELFF | TRBJ2-2 | TRBV11-3 | . | 15 | few
TGTGCCAGCAGACGGGACACCAATTCGAATCCCCTCCACTTT | CASRRDTNSNPLHF | TRBJ1-6 | TRBV28 | . | 14 | .
TGTGCCAGCAGCGTAGCGGGTGGCCCTGAAGCTTTCTTT | CASSVAGGPEAFF | TRBJ1-1 | TRBV9 | . | 13 | medium-sized
TGCGCCAGCAGTGGAGGACTAGCGGGGGGGTTTCGAGACTACAATGAGCAGTTCTTC | CASSGGLAGGFRDYNEQFF | TRBJ2-1 | TRBV10-2 | TRBD2 | 19 | .
TGTGCCAGTAGTATGGTAGGGGAGGTAGGCTATGGCTACACCTTC | CASSMVGEVGYGYTF | TRBJ1-2 | TRBV19 | . | 15 | .
TGTGCCAGCAGCGCGAACAGGGGGGACAATCAGCCCCAGCATTTT | CASSANRGDNQPQHF | TRBJ1-5 | TRBV11-3 | TRBD1 | 15 | .
TGCAGCGTCCTCCGGGGTGGGGCGCAAACTGAAGCTTTCTTT | CSVLRGGAQTEAFF | TRBJ1-1 | TRBV29-1 | . | 14 | .
TGTGCCAGTAGTATAAGGGGGCAGGAGCCCCAGCATTTT | CASSIRGQEPQHF | TRBJ1-5 | TRBV19 | TRBD1 | 13 | .
TGTGCCAGTAGGGAGACTAGCGGGCCCAAAGAGACCCAGTACTTC | CASRETSGPKETQYF | TRBJ2-5 | TRBV19 | TRBD2 | 15 | .
TGTGCCAGCCTACCGGTGAACACCGGGGAGCTGTTTTTT | CASLPVNTGELFF | TRBJ2-2 | TRBV9 | . | 13 | few
TGTGCCAGCAGTCCTTTGGCAGGGCGAGGAAACACCATATATTTT | CASSPLAGRGNTIYF | TRBJ1-3 | TRBV11-3 | . | 15 | .
TGCGCCAGCCGAACTAGCGGGGGGGCCGTTCCCTACAATGAGCAGTTCTTC | CASRTSGGAVPYNEQFF | TRBJ2-1 | TRBV5-1 | TRBD2 | 17 | once